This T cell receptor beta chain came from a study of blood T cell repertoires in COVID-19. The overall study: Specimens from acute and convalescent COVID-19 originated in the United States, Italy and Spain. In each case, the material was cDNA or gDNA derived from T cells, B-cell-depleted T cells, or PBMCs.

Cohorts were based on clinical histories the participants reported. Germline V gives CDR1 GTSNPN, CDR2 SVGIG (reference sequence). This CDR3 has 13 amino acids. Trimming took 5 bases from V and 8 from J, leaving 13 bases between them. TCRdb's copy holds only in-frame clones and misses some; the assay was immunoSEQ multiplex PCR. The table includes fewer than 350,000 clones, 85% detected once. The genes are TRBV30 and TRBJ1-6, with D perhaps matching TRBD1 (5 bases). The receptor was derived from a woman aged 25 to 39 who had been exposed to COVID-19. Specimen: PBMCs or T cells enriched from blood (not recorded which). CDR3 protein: CAWGTLGDSPLHF. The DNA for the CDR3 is TGTGCCTGGGGGACGCTCGGGGATTCACCCCTCCACTTT.